This T cell receptor (beta chain) is from a study of cytotoxic CD8 clonotypes in ibrutinib-treated CLL. The overall study: Among responders, some 25 were partial and 2 complete; after median approximately six years, approximately 15 stayed remitted and 12 progressed.

In its sample, this clone was seen once. The antigen remains unidentified. Germline V gene sequence: CDR1 SGDLS, CDR2 YYNGEE. Trimming pared 2 bases from V and 5 bases from J, leaving 16 bases between. The CDR3 is 15 amino acids. Profiled with immunoSEQ multiplex PCR; TCRdb holds only in-frame clones, not every one. The table lists under 300,000 clones, approximately 76% of them singletons. Study-level findings and limits: Clonotypes that were public were uncommon, and they contracted or stayed stable on treatment.

The clonotype originates from a human donor with chronic lymphocytic leukemia. The chain employs TRBV9 and TRBJ2-5; tentatively, D is TRBD1 (5 bases). The sequencing here drew on PBMCs, taken at disease progression, from a patient treated with ibrutinib. CDR3 sequence: CASSVAPQGMETQYF. CDR3 DNA: TGTGCCAGCAGCGTCGCTCCTCAGGGTATGGAGACCCAGTACTTC.